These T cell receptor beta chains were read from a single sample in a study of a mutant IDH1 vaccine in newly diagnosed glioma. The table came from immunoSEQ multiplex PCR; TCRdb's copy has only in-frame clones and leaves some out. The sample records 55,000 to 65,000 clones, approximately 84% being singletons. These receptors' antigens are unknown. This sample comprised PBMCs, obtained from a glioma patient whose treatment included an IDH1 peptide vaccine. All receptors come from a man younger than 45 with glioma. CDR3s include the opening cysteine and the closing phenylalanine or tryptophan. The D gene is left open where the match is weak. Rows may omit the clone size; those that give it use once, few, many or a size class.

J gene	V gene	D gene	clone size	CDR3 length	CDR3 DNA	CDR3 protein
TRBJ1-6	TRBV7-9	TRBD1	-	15	TGTGCCAGCAGCTTAGAGGGGACAGTGAATTCACCCCTCCACTTT	CASSLEGTVNSPLHF
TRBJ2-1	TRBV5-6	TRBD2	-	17	TGTGCCAGCAGCTTACCCATGGGACTAGGACGGGACGGTGAGCAGTTCTTC	CASSLPMGLGRDGEQFF
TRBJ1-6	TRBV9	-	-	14	TGTGCCAGCAGCGTACAGGGCGCTAATTCACCCCTCCACTTT	CASSVQGANSPLHF
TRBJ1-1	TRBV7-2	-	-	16	TGTGCCAGCAGCTTAGGGGTTGTGGGGCCCGTTGATGAAGCTTTCTTT	CASSLGVVGPVDEAFF
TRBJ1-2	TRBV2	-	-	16	TGTGCCAGCAGTGAAGGAGCAGCCGACACAGGGTATGGCTACACCTTC	CASSEGAADTGYGYTF
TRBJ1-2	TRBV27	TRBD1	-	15	TGTGCCAGCAGTTTATTAGGGACAGGGAAATATGGCTACACCTTC	CASSLLGTGKYGYTF
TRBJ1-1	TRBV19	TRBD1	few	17	TGTGCCAGTAGTCCCAGAGGAGGGACAGGTCGGTTTACTGAAGCTTTCTTT	CASSPRGGTGRFTEAFF
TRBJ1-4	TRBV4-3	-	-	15	TGCGCCAGCAGCCAAGATCCTGCAGGGTTCGAAAAACTGTTTTTT	CASSQDPAGFEKLFF
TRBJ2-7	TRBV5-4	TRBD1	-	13	TGTGCCAGCAGCTCCCTCACAGGGGGCGAGCAGTACTTC	CASSSLTGGEQYF
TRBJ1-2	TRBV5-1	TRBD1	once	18	TGCGCCAGCAGCTCGAACTTAAACCGGGACAGGGTTACAGGGGGCTACACCTTC	CASSSNLNRDRVTGGYTF
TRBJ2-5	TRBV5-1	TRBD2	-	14	TGCGCCAGCAGCTTGGAAGCGGGGCAAGAGACCCAGTACTTC	CASSLEAGQETQYF
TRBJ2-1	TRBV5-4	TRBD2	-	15	TGTGCCAGCAGCTTTAGCGGGGGGGTCTACAATGAGCAGTTCTTC	CASSFSGGVYNEQFF
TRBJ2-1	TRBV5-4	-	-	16	TGTGCCAGCAGCTTGGGAGCAGGGTTGTCCTACAATGAGCAGTTCTTC	CASSLGAGLSYNEQFF
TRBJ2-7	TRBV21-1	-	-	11	TGTGCCAGCAGCGAACGGGGGTCGCAGTACTTC	CASSERGSQYF
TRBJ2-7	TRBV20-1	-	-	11	TGCAGTGCTAGAGCGAGCGACGAGCAGTACTTC	CSARASDEQYF
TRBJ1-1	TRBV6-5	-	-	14	TGTGCCAGCCATCCTCGGGGGGGTAGCACTGAAGCTTTCTTT	CASHPRGGSTEAFF
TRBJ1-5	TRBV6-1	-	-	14	TGTGCCAGCAGTGAGGGGGGACAAAATCAGCCCCAGCATTTT	CASSEGGQNQPQHF
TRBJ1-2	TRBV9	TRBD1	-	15	TGTGCCAGCAGCTTATCCGACAGGGGAAGAGAAGGCTACACCTTC	CASSLSDRGREGYTF
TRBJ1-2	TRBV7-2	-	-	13	TGTGCCAGCAGCTTAGCCAGGTTGGATGGCTACACCTTC	CASSLARLDGYTF
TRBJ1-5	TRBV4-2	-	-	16	TGTGCCAGCAGCCAAGATCAGGGCAGGAATAATCAGCCCCAGCATTTT	CASSQDQGRNNQPQHF
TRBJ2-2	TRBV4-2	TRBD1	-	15	TGTGCCAGCAGCCAAGTTTACAGGGGCACCGGGGAGCTGTTTTTT	CASSQVYRGTGELFF
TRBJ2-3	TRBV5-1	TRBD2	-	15	TGCGCCAGCAGCTTGGGGCTAGCGGGGGCAGATACGCAGTATTTT	CASSLGLAGADTQYF
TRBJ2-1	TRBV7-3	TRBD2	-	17	TGTGCCAGCAGCTTGCAACTACCGGGACTAGCGGGGGGCCGGCAGTTCTTC	CASSLQLPGLAGGRQFF
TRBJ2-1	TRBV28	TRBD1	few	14	TGTGCCAGCAGCTGGGACAGGGCGGATAATGAGCAGTTCTTC	CASSWDRADNEQFF
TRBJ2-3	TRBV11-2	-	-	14	TGTGCCAGCAGCTTAGTCCGGAGCACAGATACGCAGTATTTT	CASSLVRSTDTQYF
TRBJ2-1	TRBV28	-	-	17	TGTGCCAGCACCTTAAACCCCGGGCTCTCTAATCGAAATGAGCAGTTCTTC	CASTLNPGLSNRNEQFF
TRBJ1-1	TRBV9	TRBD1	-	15	TGTGCCAGCAGCAAGACAGGGAGATCAAACACTGAAGCTTTCTTT	CASSKTGRSNTEAFF
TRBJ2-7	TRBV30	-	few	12	TGTGCCTGGGTTCAGGGGCAGAGCGAGCAGTACTTC	CAWVQGQSEQYF
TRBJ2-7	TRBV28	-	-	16	TGTGCCAGCAGCCTGCCTGGGGAAAGAGGGGTTAACGAGCAGTACTTC	CASSLPGERGVNEQYF
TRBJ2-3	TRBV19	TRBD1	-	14	TGTGCCAGTAGTCTCGGGACAGGGGCAGATACGCAGTATTTT	CASSLGTGADTQYF
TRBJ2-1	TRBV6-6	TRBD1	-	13	TGTGCCAGCAGTGCAGGGGGCGCGAATGAGCAGTTCTTC	CASSAGGANEQFF
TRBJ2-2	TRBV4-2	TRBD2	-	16	TGTGCCAGCAACCCTACTAGCGGGGTGCTTGGCGGGGAGCTGTTTTTT	CASNPTSGVLGGELFF
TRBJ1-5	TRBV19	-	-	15	TGTGCCAGTAGTATCGGGGGAGCGGGCAATCAGCCCCAGCATTTT	CASSIGGAGNQPQHF
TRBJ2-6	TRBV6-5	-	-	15	TGTGCCAGCACCCCGGGTCTGGGTGGGGCCAACGTCCTGACTTTC	CASTPGLGGANVLTF
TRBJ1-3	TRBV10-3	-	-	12	TGTGCCATCAGACTCGGGACCAGCACCATATATTTT	CAIRLGTSTIYF
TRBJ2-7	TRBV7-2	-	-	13	TGTGCCAGCAGCTTCGATATGGAGTTCGAGCAGTACTTC	CASSFDMEFEQYF
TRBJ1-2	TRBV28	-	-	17	TGTGCCAGCGTCCCTAGCGGGACACCCTATCCTAACTATGGCTACACCTTC	CASVPSGTPYPNYGYTF
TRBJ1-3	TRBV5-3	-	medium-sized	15	TGTGCCAGAAGCTTGAGAAGGTTCTCTGGAAACACCATATATTTT	CARSLRRFSGNTIYF
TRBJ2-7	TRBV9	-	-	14	TGTGCCAGCAGCGTAGCAGCGGGTCCCTACGAGCAGTACTTC	CASSVAAGPYEQYF
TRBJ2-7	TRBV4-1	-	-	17	TGCGCCAGCAGCCTCGGGGTTGGTTTACAGGGAACCTACGAGCAGTACTTC	CASSLGVGLQGTYEQYF
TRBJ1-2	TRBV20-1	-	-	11	TGCAGTGCTAGATATTACTATGGCTACACCTTC	CSARYYYGYTF
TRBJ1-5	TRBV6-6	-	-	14	TGTGCCAGCAGGCCCGGGACACTCAATCAGCCCCAGCATTTT	CASRPGTLNQPQHF
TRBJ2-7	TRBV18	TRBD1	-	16	TGTGCCAGCTCACCGGAACCCCCAGGGGGCCACGGCGAGCAGTACTTC	CASSPEPPGGHGEQYF
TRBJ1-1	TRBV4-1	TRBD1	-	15	TGCGCCAGCAGACAAGTGGAGAGACCAGGGGGAGAAGCTTTCTTT	CASRQVERPGGEAFF
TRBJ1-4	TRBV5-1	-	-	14	TGCGCCAGCGCCCTAGGGGGTGGTAATGAAAAACTGTTTTTT	CASALGGGNEKLFF